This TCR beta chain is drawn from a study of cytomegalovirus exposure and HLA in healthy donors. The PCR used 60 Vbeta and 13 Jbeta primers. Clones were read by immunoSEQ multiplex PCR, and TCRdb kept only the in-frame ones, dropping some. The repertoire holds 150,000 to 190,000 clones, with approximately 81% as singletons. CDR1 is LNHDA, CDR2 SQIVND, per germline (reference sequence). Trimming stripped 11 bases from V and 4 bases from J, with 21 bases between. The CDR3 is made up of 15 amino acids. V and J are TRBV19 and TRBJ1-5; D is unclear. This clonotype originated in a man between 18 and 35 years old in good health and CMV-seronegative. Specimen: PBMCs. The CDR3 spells CASTTRELWNQPQHF. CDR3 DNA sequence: TGTGCCTCCACCACGCGGGAGCTTTGGAATCAGCCCCAGCATTTT.